This TCR beta chain was sequenced for a study of T cell responses to AZD1222 COVID-19 vaccine (dated by TCRdb to the early 2020s). Notes on the research overall: TCR sequencing covered about 230 trial participants: 200 to 220 given two doses of AZD1222 and approximately 26 given two doses of MenACWY control vaccine. Trial participants were enrolled by age into subgroups of 18-55, 56-69 and 70-plus years, and around 150, 28 and 57 TCR-sequenced participants, respectively, were included in these subgroups.

Concerning this clone itself: What this receptor recognizes is not known. Base qualities are missing; no much larger clone stands one base away.

V is clipped by 1 base and J by 3 bases, and the sequence between their germline boundaries is 15 bases long. The CDR3 starts with the cysteine, ends with the phenylalanine, and has 16 residues. Kept here is only the CDR3 DNA, which spans 48 bases and is read in frame from base 1. The germline V gene (reference sequence) gives CDR1 as SGHNT and CDR2 as YYREEE. The investigation overall reported the following: No day 14 peak-response samples were available, so repertoires were characterized only after the peak T cell response. Most participants were white British and females outnumbered males, and the authors suggested that clonal diversity may have been underestimated. The 56-69-year group was small, and its depth increase did not reach significance, likely because of low power. Spike-specific TCR breadth and depth rose significantly after two AZD1222 doses compared with day 0 and with MenACWY recipients. The vaccine-associated CD4 TCRs covered the entire spike protein, and the dominant responses fell in regions 160-218 and 743-854. Conclusions about previously exposed vaccinees are limited because only six or seven AZD1222 recipients were SARS-CoV-2 seropositive at baseline. Epitopes outside the regions mutated in the B.1.351 and B.1.1.7 variants were reportedly recognized by nearly half of the unique spike-specific TCRs.

The CDR3 regions of human TCRbeta chains were subjected to immunosequencing. Per the authors' processing: TCRs in the repertoires were matched against a reference library of SARS-CoV-2-specific TCRs that had been generated with the MIRA antigen-specificity platform. Breadth was defined as the fraction of unique TCRs that were SARS-CoV-2-associated. Depth was defined as the fraction of total T cells that were SARS-CoV-2-associated. Each spike-specific TCR was assigned to its reactive spike region and to a CD4 or CD8 class using the MIRA data. Log10-transformed breadth and depth values were compared by one-way ANOVA with Sidak's multiple comparisons tests. This immuneACCESS table, as held by TCRdb, lists in-frame sequences with V and J called but not all clones. Of the missing ones, under half trace to an unresolved V gene in checked studies; the others have no known cause. That table is the source of V, J and clone size, and D and trimming were worked out from the DNA. A total of 57,000 or so clones appear in this sample, 85% of them only once. Jointly, the top ten make up roughly a fifth of the sample.

Reading the label with the study, this specimen's time point is: baseline before first vaccination. This specimen's treatment or condition label, interpreted: meningococcal conjugate vaccine given as trial control. The vaccinee samples were drawn from two UK trials, COV001 and COV002, one of which was a single-blind randomized controlled phase 2/3 trial testing AZD1222 (ChAdOx1 nCoV-19) in healthy adults. Trial participant PBMC samples were collected at day 0 and day 28 after the second dose for TCRbeta chain sequencing. The source is an adult in good health. The chain is assembled from TRBV5-4 and TRBJ2-3; the D gene remains uncertain. The sequencing here drew on peripheral blood, taken on day 0 of MenACWY control vaccination. The CDR3 sequence is CASSLWLDGQTDTQYF. The DNA sequence is TGTGCCAGCAGCTTGTGGCTTGACGGGCAAACAGATACGCAGTATTTT.